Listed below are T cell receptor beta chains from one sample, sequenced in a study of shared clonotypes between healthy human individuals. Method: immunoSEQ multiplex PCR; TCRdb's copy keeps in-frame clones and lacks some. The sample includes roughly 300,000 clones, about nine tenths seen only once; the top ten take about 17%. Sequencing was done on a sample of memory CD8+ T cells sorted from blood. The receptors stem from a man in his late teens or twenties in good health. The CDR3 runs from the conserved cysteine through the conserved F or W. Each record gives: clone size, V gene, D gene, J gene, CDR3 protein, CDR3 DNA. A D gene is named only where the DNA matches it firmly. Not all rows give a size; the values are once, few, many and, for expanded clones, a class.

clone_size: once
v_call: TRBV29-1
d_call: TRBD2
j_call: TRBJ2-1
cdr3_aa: CSVENGLAGYGEQFF
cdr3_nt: TGCAGCGTTGAAAATGGGCTAGCGGGCTACGGGGAGCAGTTCTTC

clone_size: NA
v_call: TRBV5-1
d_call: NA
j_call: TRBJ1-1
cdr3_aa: CASSFGTLNTEAFF
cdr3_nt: TGCGCCAGCAGCTTCGGAACCTTGAACACTGAAGCTTTCTTT

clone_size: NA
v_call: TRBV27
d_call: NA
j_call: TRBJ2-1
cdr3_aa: CASSSDHYNEQFF
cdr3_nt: TGTGCCAGCAGTTCCGATCACTACAATGAGCAGTTCTTC

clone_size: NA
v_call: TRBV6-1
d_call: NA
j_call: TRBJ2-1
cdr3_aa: CASSPLDLYNEQFF
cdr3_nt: TGTGCCAGCAGTCCCCTGGACCTGTACAATGAGCAGTTCTTC

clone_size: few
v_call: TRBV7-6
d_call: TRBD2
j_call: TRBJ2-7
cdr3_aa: CASSLTSGNNEQYF
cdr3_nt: TGTGCCAGCAGCTTAACTAGCGGGAACAATGAGCAGTACTTC

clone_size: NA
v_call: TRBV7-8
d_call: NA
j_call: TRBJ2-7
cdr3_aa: CASSLLTASYEQYF
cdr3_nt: TGTGCCAGCAGCTTATTGACAGCTTCCTACGAGCAGTACTTC

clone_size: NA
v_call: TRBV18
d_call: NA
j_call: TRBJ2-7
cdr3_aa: CASSHSGRSSYEQYF
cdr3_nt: TGTGCCAGCTCACACAGCGGCCGGAGCTCCTACGAGCAGTACTTC

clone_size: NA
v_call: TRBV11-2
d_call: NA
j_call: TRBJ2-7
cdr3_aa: CASSSPGGVTYEQYF
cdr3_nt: TGTGCCAGCAGCTCGCCAGGGGGGGTCACCTACGAGCAGTACTTC

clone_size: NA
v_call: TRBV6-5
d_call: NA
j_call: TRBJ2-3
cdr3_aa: CASSYSTSTDTQYF
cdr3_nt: TGTGCCAGCAGTTACTCAACCAGCACAGATACGCAGTATTTT

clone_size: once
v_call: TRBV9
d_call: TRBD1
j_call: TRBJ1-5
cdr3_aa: CASSIGTGGGQPQHF
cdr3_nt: TGTGCCAGCAGCATAGGGACAGGGGGCGGCCAGCCCCAGCATTTT

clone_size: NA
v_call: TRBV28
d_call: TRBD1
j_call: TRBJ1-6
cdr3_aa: CASSWTGDSPLHF
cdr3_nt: TGTGCCAGTTCTTGGACAGGGGATTCACCCCTCCACTTT

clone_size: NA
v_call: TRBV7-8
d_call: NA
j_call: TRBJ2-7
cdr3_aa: CASSLLIGSASEQYF
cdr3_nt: TGTGCCAGCAGCCTCCTGATAGGGTCCGCATCCGAGCAGTACTTC

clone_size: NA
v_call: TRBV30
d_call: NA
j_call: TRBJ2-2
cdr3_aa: CAWSVRDTGELFF
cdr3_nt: TGTGCCTGGAGTGTTCGGGACACCGGGGAGCTGTTTTTT

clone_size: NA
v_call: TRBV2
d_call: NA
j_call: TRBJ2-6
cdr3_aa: CASSSDRHSGANVLTF
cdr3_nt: TGTGCCAGCAGTTCTGACAGGCACTCTGGGGCCAACGTCCTGACTTTC

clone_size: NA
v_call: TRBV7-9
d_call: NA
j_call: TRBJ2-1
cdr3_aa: CASSLVSLAGSYNEQFF
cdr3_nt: TGTGCCAGCAGCTTAGTGTCCCTGGCGGGCTCCTACAATGAGCAGTTCTTC

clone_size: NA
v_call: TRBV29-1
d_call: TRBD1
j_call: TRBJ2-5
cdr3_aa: CSVEDPIGQGESQETQYF
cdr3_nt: TGCAGCGTTGAAGACCCTATAGGACAGGGGGAAAGTCAAGAGACCCAGTACTTC

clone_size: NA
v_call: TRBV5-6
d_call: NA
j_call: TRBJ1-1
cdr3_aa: CASYGRRTDTEAFF
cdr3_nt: TGTGCCAGCTATGGCCGGAGAACGGACACTGAAGCTTTCTTT

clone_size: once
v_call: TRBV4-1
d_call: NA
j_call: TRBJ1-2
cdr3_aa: CASSQKGRNYGYTF
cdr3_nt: TGCGCCAGCAGCCAAAAGGGACGGAACTATGGCTACACCTTC

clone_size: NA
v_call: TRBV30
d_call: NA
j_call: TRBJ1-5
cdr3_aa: CACGQENSNQPQHF
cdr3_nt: TGTGCCTGTGGTCAGGAAAATAGCAATCAGCCCCAGCATTTT

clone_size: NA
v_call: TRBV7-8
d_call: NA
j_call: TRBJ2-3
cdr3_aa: CASSLKATVLGTDTQYF
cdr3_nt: TGTGCCAGCAGCTTAAAGGCCACAGTACTCGGCACAGATACGCAGTATTTT

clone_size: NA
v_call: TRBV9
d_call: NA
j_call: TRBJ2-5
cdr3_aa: CASSPPGAKETQYF
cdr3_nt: TGTGCCAGCAGCCCCCCGGGGGCTAAAGAGACCCAGTACTTC

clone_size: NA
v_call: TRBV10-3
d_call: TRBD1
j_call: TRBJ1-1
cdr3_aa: CAISQGGNTEAFF
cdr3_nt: TGTGCCATTTCCCAGGGGGGGAACACTGAAGCTTTCTTT

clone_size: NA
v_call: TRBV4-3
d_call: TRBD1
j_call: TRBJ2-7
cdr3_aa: CASSQGTGRYEQYF
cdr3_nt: TGCGCCAGCAGCCAAGGGACAGGGAGGTACGAGCAGTACTTC

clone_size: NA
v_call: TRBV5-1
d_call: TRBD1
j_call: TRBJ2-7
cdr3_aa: CASSFYGTVSYEQYF
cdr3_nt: TGCGCCAGCAGCTTCTACGGGACAGTCTCCTACGAGCAGTACTTC

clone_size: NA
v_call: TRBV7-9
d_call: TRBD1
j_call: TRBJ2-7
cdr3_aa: CASSTGQGVREQYF
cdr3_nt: TGTGCCAGCAGCACCGGACAGGGGGTGAGGGAGCAGTACTTC

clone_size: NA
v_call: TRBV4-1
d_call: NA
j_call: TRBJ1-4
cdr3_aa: CASSQVEGAREKLFF
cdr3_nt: TGCGCCAGCAGCCAAGTGGAAGGGGCGCGTGAAAAACTGTTTTTT

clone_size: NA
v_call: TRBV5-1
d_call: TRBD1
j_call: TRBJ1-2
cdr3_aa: CASSSPGQGLWVGGYTF
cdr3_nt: TGCGCCAGCAGCTCGCCGGGACAGGGCCTCTGGGTCGGTGGCTACACCTTC

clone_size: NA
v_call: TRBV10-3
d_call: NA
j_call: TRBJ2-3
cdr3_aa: CAISESWATVGTDTQYF
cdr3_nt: TGTGCCATCAGTGAGTCGTGGGCCACTGTCGGCACAGATACGCAGTATTTT

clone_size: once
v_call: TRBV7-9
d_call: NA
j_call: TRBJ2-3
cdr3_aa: CASSLSIGTDTQYF
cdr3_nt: TGTGCCAGCAGCTTATCAATAGGGACAGATACGCAGTATTTT

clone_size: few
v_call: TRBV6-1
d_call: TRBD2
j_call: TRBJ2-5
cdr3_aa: CASSESAGGAQGRQYF
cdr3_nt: TGTGCCAGCAGTGAATCTGCGGGAGGGGCTCAAGGGCGCCAGTACTTC

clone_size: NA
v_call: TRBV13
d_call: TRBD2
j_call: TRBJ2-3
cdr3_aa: CASSSGLAVSGGTDTQYF
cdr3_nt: TGTGCCAGCAGCTCCGGACTAGCGGTCTCTGGGGGCACAGATACGCAGTATTTT

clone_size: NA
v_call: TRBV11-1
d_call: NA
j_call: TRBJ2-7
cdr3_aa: CASRDRDGYEQYF
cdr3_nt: TGTGCCAGCAGGGACCGGGACGGCTACGAGCAGTACTTC

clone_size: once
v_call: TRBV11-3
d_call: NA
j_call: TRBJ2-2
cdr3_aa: CASSLNTGELFF
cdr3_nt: TGTGCCAGCAGCCTTAACACCGGGGAGCTGTTTTTT

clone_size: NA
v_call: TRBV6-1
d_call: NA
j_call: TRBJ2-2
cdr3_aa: CASSLGNPYGELFF
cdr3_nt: TGTGCCAGCAGTCTGGGGAACCCGTATGGGGAGCTGTTTTTT

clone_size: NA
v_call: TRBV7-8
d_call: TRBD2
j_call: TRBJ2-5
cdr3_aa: CASSQALAGHQETQYF
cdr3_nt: TGTGCCAGCAGCCAGGCGTTAGCGGGACACCAAGAGACCCAGTACTTC

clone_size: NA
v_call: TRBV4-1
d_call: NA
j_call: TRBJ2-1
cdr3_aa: CASSLPRGRAPYNEQFF
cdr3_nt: TGCGCCAGCAGCTTACCCAGGGGTAGGGCCCCCTACAATGAGCAGTTCTTC

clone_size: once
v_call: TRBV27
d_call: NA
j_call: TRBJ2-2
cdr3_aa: CASSLLQGGTGELFF
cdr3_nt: TGTGCCAGCAGTTTATTACAGGGAGGCACCGGGGAGCTGTTTTTT

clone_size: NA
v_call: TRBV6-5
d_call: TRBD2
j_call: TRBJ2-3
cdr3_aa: CASSYSTSGWGDTQYF
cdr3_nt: TGTGCCAGCAGTTACTCGACTAGCGGGTGGGGGGATACGCAGTATTTT

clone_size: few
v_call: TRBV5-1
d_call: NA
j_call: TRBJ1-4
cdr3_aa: CASSLGGPGQATNEKLFF
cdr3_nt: TGCGCCAGCAGCTTGGGAGGTCCCGGGCAGGCAACTAATGAAAAACTGTTTTTT

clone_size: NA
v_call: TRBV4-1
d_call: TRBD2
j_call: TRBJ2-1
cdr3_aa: CASSQQPGTSLGNEQFF
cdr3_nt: TGCGCCAGCAGCCAACAACCAGGGACTAGCTTAGGTAATGAGCAGTTCTTC

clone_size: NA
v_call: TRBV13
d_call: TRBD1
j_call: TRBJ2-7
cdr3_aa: CASSLTGLVYEQYF
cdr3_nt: TGTGCCAGCAGCTTGACAGGGCTCGTCTACGAGCAGTACTTC

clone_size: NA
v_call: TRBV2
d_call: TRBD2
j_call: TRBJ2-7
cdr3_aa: CARRLAETYEQYF
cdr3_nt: TGTGCCAGAAGACTAGCGGAGACCTACGAGCAGTACTTC

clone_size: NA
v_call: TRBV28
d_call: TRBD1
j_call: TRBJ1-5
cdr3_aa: CASSQWETGISNQPQHF
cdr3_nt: TGTGCCAGCAGCCAATGGGAGACAGGGATTAGCAATCAGCCCCAGCATTTT

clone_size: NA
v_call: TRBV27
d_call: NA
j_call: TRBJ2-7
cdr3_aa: CASSKGGFEQYF
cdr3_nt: TGTGCCAGCAGTAAGGGCGGATTCGAGCAGTACTTC

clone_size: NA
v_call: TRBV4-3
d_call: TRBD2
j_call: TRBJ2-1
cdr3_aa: CASSQSSGSSNEQFF
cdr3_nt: TGCGCCAGCAGCCAATCTAGCGGGAGTAGTAATGAGCAGTTCTTC

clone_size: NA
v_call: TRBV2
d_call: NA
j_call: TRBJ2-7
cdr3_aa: CASTGAAYEQYF
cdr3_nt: TGTGCCAGCACAGGGGCCGCCTACGAGCAGTACTTC

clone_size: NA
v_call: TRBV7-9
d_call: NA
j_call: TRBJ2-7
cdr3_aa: CASSLVGREGYEQYF
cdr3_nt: TGTGCCAGCAGCTTAGTCGGCAGGGAAGGGTACGAGCAGTACTTC

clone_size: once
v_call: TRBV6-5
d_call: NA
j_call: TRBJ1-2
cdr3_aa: CASSDYEADYGYTF
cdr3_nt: TGTGCCAGCAGCGATTACGAGGCCGACTATGGCTACACCTTC

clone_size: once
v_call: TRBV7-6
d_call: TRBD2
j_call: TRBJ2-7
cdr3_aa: CASSRGTSASYEQYF
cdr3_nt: TGTGCCAGCAGTCGTGGGACTAGCGCGTCCTACGAGCAGTACTTC

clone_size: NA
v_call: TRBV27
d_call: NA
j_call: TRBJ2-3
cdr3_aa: CASSLSGGPRQADTQYF
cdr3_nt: TGTGCCAGCAGTTTATCGGGCGGACCTCGACAGGCAGATACGCAGTATTTT

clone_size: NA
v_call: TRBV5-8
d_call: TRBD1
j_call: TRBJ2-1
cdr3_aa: CASSFPGQAHNEQFF
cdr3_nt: TGTGCCAGCAGCTTTCCGGGACAGGCACACAATGAGCAGTTCTTC

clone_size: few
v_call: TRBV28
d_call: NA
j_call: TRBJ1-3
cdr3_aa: CASSLQSSGNTIYF
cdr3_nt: TGTGCCAGCAGTCTCCAAAGCTCTGGAAACACCATATATTTT

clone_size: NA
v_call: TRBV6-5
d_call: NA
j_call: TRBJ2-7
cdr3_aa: CASSYSTGPLTYEQYF
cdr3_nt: TGTGCCAGCAGTTACTCCACAGGCCCCCTTACCTACGAGCAGTACTTC

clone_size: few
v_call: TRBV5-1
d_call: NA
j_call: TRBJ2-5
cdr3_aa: CASSLQDLLKETQYF
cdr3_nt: TGCGCCAGCAGCTTGCAAGACTTACTCAAAGAGACCCAGTACTTC

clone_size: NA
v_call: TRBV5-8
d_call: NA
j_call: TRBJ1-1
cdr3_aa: CASSFFGPDTEAFF
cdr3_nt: NA